This T cell receptor beta chain was sequenced for a study of OX40 agonist ivuxolimab in advanced cancers. Study-level background: The costimulatory receptor OX40 (CD134) was targeted by ivuxolimab, a fully human IgG2 agonistic monoclonal antibody. Intravenous ivuxolimab was administered to patients every 2 weeks at six dose levels: 0.01, 0.1, 0.3, 1.5, 3 and 10 mg/kg. Of the approximately 50 patients in dose escalation, about 20 had hepatocellular carcinoma, some 15 had melanoma, 9 had renal cell carcinoma and 9 had head and neck cancer. A male proportion of 70% to 90% and a mean age of approximately 60 years, ranging from roughly 23 to 85, were recorded for the dose-escalation cohort. Patients were allowed to have had prior anti-PD-1, anti-PD-L1 or anti-CTLA-4 therapy, and 40% of the dose-escalation patients had previously received checkpoint inhibitors. Partial responses occurred in three dose-escalation patients: two with cutaneous melanoma and one with hepatocellular carcinoma. Peripheral TCRbeta sequencing aimed to test whether ivuxolimab altered TCR sequence diversity and caused clonal T-cell expansion. The paper covers the monotherapy dose-escalation part of the phase I ivuxolimab trial, which included N ≈ 52 patients.

CDR1 and CDR2 are drawn from the germline V gene (reference sequence): SEHNR, FQNEAQ. From the cysteine up to the phenylalanine, the CDR3 has a length of 14 residues. Of the read, only the CDR3 DNA is kept; its 42 bases are in frame from base 1. Trimmed from V: 4 bases; trimmed from J: 6 bases; junction bases lacking a gene match: 4. Remarks on this clone: This clone's antigen is unknown. It has no much larger one-base neighbor in the sample; base qualities were not kept.

The trial excluded patients who had a history of autoimmune disease or who were on systemic immunosuppression. In every dose cohort, peripheral blood was drawn for TCR sequencing at baseline, cycle 4 day 1, and cycle 7 day 1. Samples were obtained from an open-label, multicenter, first-in-human phase I dose-escalation trial of ivuxolimab. Adults with locally advanced or metastatic melanoma, renal cell carcinoma, hepatocellular carcinoma or head and neck squamous cell carcinoma were enrolled in the trial. Before TCR sequencing, CD4+ T cells and CD8+ T cells were sorted from peripheral blood as separate populations. For sequencing of the TCRbeta CDR3 region, genomic DNA was extracted from the sorted cells. The immunoSEQ Assay was used for sequencing of TCRbeta CDR3 regions. TCRdb re-hosts the immuneACCESS table, in-frame sequences only. Its copies lack some clones; in the studies checked, an unresolved V gene accounts for under half of them, and the cause for the rest is not known. This sample comprises over 50,000 clones, 82% of them detected only once. Clones ranked in the top ten supply approximately 0.49% of the sample.

Study-wide findings and limitations: Low levels of normalized T-cell clonal expansion were also seen in some patients who did not respond. The antigen specificity of the peripheral T cells that underwent clonal expansion was not determined. At doses of 0.1 to 3.0 mg/kg, clonal expansion of both CD4+ and CD8+ blood T cells was observed from baseline to week 6. In the 0.1-3.0 mg/kg groups, partial responders were among the patients with the lowest normalized peripheral clonal expansion, particularly in CD8+ T cells. After ivuxolimab, more expanded clones were found on average in CD8+ T cells than in CD4+ T cells.

The receptor's source is an adult with an advanced solid tumor such as melanoma, head and neck, liver or kidney cancer. The rearrangement joined TRBV7-9 to TRBJ1-3; 9 central nucleotides agree with TRBD1. The sequencing used CD4+ or CD8+ T cells sorted from blood, collected in a trial of the OX40 agonist ivuxolimab. The CDR3 loop reads CASSSTGGTNTIYF. The nucleotide sequence reads TGTGCCAGCAGCTCGACAGGGGGGACAAACACCATATATTTT.